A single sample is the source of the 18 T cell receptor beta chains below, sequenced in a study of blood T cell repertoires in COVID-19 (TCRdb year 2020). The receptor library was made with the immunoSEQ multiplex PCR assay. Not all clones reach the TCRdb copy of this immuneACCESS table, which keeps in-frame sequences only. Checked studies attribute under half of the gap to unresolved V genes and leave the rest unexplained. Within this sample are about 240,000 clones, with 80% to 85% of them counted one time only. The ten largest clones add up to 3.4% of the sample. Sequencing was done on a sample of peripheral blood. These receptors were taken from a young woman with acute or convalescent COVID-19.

In DNA form, the CDR3 reads TGTGCCAGTAGTTCAATAAAAATCACCCCTCGGGTCACTGAAGCTTTCTTT. Translation gives CASSSIKITPRVTEAFF. The gene calls are TRBV19 and TRBJ1-1, with no clear D. V was cut by 5 bases and J by 4 bases, with 23 bases left in between. Per the germline V gene, CDR1 is LNHDA and CDR2 is SQIVND (reference sequence). This CDR3 comprises 17 residues.

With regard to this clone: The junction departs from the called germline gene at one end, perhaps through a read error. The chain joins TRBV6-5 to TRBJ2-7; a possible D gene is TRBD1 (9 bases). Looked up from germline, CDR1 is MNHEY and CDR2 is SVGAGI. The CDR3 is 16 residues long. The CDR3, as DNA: TGTGCCAGCAGTTACTCTCGGGAGGGCCCGACAGGGGGGCAGTGGTTC. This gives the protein CASSYSREGPTGGQWF.

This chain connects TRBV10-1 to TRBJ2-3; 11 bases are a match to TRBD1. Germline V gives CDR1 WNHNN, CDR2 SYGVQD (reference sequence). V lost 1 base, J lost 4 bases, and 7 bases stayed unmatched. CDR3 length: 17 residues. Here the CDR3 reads CASSELPGQGDSDTQYF. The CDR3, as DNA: TGCGCCAGCAGTGAGTTACCGGGACAGGGGGATTCAGATACGCAGTATTTT.

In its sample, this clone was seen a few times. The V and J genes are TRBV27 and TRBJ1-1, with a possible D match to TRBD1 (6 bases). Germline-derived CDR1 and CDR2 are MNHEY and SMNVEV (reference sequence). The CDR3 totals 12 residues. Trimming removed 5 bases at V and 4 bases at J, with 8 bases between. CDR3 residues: CASSTGFTEAFF. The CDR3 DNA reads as TGTGCCAGCAGTACAGGGTTCACTGAAGCTTTCTTT.

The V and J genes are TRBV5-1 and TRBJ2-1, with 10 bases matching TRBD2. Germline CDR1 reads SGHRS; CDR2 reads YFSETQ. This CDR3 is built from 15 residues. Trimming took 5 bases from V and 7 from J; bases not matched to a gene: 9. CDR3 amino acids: CASSGASGRVNEQFF. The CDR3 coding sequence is TGCGCCAGCAGTGGAGCTAGCGGGAGAGTAAATGAGCAGTTCTTC.

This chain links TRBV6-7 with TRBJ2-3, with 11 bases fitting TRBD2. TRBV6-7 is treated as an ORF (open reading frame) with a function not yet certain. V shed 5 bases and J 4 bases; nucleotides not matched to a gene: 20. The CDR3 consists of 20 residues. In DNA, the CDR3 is TGTGCCAGCAGTAAGCGGGGCCTAGCGGGAGGCCTCTGGGGCGCAGATACGCAGTATTTT. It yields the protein CASSKRGLAGGLWGADTQYF.

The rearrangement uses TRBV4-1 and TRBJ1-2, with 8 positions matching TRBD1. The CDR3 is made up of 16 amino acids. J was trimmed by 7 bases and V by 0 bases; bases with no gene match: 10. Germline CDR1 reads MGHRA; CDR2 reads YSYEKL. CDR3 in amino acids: CASSQEGDRSVFGYTF. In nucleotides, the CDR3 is TGCGCCAGCAGCCAAGAGGGGGACAGGTCTGTGTTTGGCTACACCTTC.

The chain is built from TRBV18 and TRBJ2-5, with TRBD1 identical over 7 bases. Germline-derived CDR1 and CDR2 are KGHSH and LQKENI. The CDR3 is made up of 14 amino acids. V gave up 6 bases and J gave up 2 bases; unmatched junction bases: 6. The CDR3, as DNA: TGTGCCAGCTCCATACAGGGGCTTCAAGAGACCCAGTACTTC. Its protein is CASSIQGLQETQYF. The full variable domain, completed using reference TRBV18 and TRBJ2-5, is NAGVMQNPRHLVRRRGQEARLRCSPMKGHSHVYWYRQLPEEGLKFMVYLQKENIIDESGMPKERFSAEFPKEGPSILRIQQVVRGDSAAYFCASSIQGLQETQYFGPGTRLLVL.

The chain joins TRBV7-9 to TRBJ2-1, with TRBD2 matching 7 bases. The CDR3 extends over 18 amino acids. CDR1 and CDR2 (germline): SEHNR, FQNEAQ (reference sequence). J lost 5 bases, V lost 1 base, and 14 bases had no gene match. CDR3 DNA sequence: TGTGCCAGCAGCTTAGTGGTGGGAGGGCCGATAAATAACAATGAGCAGTTCTTC. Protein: CASSLVVGGPINNNEQFF.

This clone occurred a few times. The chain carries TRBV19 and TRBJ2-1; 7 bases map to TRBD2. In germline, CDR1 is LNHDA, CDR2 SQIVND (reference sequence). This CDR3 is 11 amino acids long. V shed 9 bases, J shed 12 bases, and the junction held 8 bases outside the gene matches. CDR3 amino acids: CASNGGIRQFF. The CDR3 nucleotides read TGTGCCAGCAACGGGGGGATCCGGCAGTTCTTC.

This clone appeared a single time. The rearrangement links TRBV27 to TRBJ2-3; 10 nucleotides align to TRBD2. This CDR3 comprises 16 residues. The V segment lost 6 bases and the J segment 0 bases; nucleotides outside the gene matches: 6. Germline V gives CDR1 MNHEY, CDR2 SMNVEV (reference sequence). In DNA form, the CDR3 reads TGTGCCAGCAGCCTCCCGGGACTAGCGAGCACAGATACGCAGTATTTT. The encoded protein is CASSLPGLASTDTQYF.

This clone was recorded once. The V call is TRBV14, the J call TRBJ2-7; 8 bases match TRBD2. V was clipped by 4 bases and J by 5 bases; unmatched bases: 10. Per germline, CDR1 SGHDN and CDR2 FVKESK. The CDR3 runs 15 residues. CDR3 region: CASSLVGRALDEQYF. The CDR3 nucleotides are TGTGCCAGCAGCCTCGTCGGGAGGGCTCTCGACGAGCAGTACTTC.

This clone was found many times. The CDR3 region has the DNA TGTGCCAGTACCGAGTCTTGGGCAGGCGATGGTGAAAAACTGTTTTTT. Its translation is CASTESWAGDGEKLFF. The chain links TRBV19 to TRBJ1-4, with unresolved D. Looked up from germline, CDR1 is LNHDA and CDR2 is SQIVND (reference sequence). The CDR3 spans 16 residues. Between the trimmed V and J ends, which lost 7 bases and 7 bases, there was a span of 22 bases. The variable domain in full, completed from reference TRBV19 and TRBJ1-4, reads DGGITQSPKYLFRKEGQNVTLSCEQNLNHDAMYWYRQDPGQGLRLIYYSQIVNDFQKGDIAEGYSVSREKKESFPLTVTSAQKNPTAFYLCASTESWAGDGEKLFFGSGTQLSVL.

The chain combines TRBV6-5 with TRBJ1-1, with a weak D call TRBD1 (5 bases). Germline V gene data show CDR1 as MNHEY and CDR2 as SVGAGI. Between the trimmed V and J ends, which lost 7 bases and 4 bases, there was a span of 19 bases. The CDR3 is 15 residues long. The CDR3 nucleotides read TGTGCCAGCACTCGGACACCCGAGCAGACCACTGAAGCTTTCTTT. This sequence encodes CASTRTPEQTTEAFF.

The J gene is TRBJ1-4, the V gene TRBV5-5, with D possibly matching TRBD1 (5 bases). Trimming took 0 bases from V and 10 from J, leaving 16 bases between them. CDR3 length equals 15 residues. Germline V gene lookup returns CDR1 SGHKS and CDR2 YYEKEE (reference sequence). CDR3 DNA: TGTGCCAGCAGCTTGGTGGTAGTTGGGACTACAAAACTGTTTTTT. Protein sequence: CASSLVVVGTTKLFF.

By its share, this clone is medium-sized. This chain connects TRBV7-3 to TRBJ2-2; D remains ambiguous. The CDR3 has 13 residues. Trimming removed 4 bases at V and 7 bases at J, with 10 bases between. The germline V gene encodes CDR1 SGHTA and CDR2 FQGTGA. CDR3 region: CASSSRLGGELFF. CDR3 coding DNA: TGTGCCAGCAGCTCTAGACTCGGCGGGGAGCTGTTTTTT.

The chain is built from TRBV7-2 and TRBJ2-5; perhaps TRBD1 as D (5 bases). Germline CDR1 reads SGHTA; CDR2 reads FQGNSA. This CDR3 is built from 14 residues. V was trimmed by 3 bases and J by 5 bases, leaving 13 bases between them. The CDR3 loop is CASSFSGPWETQYF. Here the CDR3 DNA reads TGTGCCAGCAGCTTCTCAGGGCCTTGGGAGACCCAGTACTTC.

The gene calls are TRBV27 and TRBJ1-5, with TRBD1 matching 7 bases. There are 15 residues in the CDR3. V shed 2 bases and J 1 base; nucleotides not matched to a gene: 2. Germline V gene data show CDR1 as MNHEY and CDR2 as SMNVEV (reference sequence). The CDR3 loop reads CASSLRRGSNQPQHF. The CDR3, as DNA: TGTGCCAGCAGTTTACGCAGGGGGAGCAATCAGCCCCAGCATTTT.